A single sample is the source of the 15 T cell receptor beta chains below, sequenced in a study of blood T cell repertoires in COVID-19. Method: immunoSEQ multiplex PCR; TCRdb's copy keeps in-frame clones and lacks some. The profile shows about 280,000 clones, more than 75% of them singletons. Sample: PBMCs or T cells enriched from blood (not recorded which). Receptors originate from a woman aged 55-69 years in a cohort exposed to, infected with or recovered from COVID-19 (not recorded which).

This clone has only a few counts. The J gene is TRBJ2-3, the V gene TRBV13; TRBD2 matches at 11 bases. The V segment lost 2 bases and the J segment 6 bases; nucleotides outside the gene matches: 10. Germline-derived CDR1 and CDR2 are PRHDT and FYEKMQ (reference sequence). The CDR3 contains 17 residues. CDR3 amino acids: CASSLSGTSGRRDTQYF. CDR3 DNA sequence: TGTGCCAGCAGCTTATCGGGAACTAGCGGGAGACGGGATACGCAGTATTTT. The whole variable domain, filled in from reference TRBV13 and TRBJ2-3, reads AAGVIQSPRHLIKEKRETATLKCYPIPRHDTVYWYQQGPGQDPQFLISFYEKMQSDKGSIPDRFSAQQFSDYHSELNMSSLELGDSALYFCASSLSGTSGRRDTQYFGPGTRLTVL.

The rearrangement links TRBV28 to TRBJ2-1, with 11 bases that match TRBD2. The CDR3 covers 15 residues. Trimming took 8 bases from V and 6 from J; bases not matched to a gene: 9. Per germline, CDR1 MDHEN and CDR2 SYDVKM. The CDR3: CASPPLAGGRNEQFF. The CDR3 DNA is TGTGCCAGCCCACCCTTAGCGGGAGGGCGCAATGAGCAGTTCTTC. The full variable domain, with the rest looked up from reference TRBV28 and TRBJ2-1, is DVKVTQSSRYLVKRTGEKVFLECVQDMDHENMFWYRQDPGLGLRLIYFSYDVKMKEKGDIPEGYSVSREKKERFSLILESASTNQTSMYLCASPPLAGGRNEQFFGPGTRLTVL.

V gene TRBV6-2 or TRBV6-3 combines with J gene TRBJ2-3; tentatively, D is TRBD1 (5 bases). Per the germline V gene, CDR1 is MNHEY and CDR2 is SVGEGT. Trimming removed 2 bases at V and 0 bases at J, with 9 bases between. The CDR3 consists of 15 residues. CDR3 nucleotide sequence: TGTGCCAGCAGTTACATCAGGGCCAGCACAGATACGCAGTATTTT. The encoded protein is CASSYIRASTDTQYF.

V and J are TRBV7-9 and TRBJ1-2, with 9 bases identical to TRBD1. This CDR3 is built from 15 residues. V lost 5 bases to trimming and J lost 5 bases; unmatched junction nucleotides: 9. Germline loops: CDR1 SEHNR, CDR2 FQNEAQ (reference sequence). The DNA of the CDR3 is TGTGCCAGCAGCCTCCTACAGGGGGCGTCTTATGGCTACACCTTC. Its translation: CASSLLQGASYGYTF.

The V and J genes are TRBV6-5 and TRBJ2-2; 7 bases match TRBD1. Germline trimming cut 8 bases from V and 1 base from J; bases unmatched to any gene: 7. The germline V gene encodes CDR1 MNHEY and CDR2 SVGAGI. The CDR3 has 15 residues. CDR3 sequence reads: CASRETGRNTGELFF. The CDR3 bases are TGTGCCAGCCGAGAGACAGGGAGGAACACCGGGGAGCTGTTTTTT.

This chain uses TRBV25-1 with TRBJ1-4, with no clear D. The CDR3 is 13 residues long. The V end lost 2 bases, the J end lost 5 bases, and 6 bases lay between the germline ends. Germline CDR1 is MGHDK and CDR2 is SYGVNS. CDR3 amino acids: CASSEQWNEKLFF. As DNA, the CDR3 is TGTGCCAGCAGTGAACAGTGGAATGAAAAACTGTTTTTT. Combining the CDR3 with reference TRBV25-1 and TRBJ1-4 gives the whole variable domain EADIYQTPRYLVIGTGKKITLECSQTMGHDKMYWYQQDPGMELHLIHYSYGVNSTEKGDLSSESTVSRIRTEHFPLTLESARPSHTSQYLCASSEQWNEKLFFGSGTQLSVL.

V and J are TRBV9 and TRBJ1-4; 12 bases line up with TRBD1. Germline values: CDR1 SGDLS, CDR2 YYNGEE. V lost 0 bases, J lost 11 bases, and 8 bases stayed unmatched. There are 16 residues in the CDR3. DNA of the CDR3: TGTGCCAGCAGCGTAGATCCGGGACAGGGGGCACGGAAACTGTTTTTT. It codes for CASSVDPGQGARKLFF.

Points on this clone: This CDR3 fails to terminate in the conserved phenylalanine or tryptophan, so it likely reflects a read error. The DNA is omitted, as the CDR3 cannot be located on it reliably, and the CDR3 follows TCRdb's listing. The gene calls are TRBV30 and TRBJ1-2; the table's D call, TRBD1, has no DNA check behind it. Both ends counted, the CDR3 spans 11 residues. Germline lookup yields CDR1 GTSNPN and CDR2 SVGIG (reference sequence). CDR3 in amino acids: CAWSLPTGQDA.

This clone has a single count. This sequence joins TRBV10-1 and TRBJ2-6; possibly TRBD1 for D (5 bases). V lost 3 bases, J lost 0 bases, and 9 bases lay in between. The germline V gene encodes CDR1 WNHNN and CDR2 SYGVQD (reference sequence). The CDR3 covers 16 residues. The CDR3 loop reads CASSDHRSSGANVLTF. The DNA of the CDR3 is TGCGCCAGCAGTGACCACAGGAGCTCTGGGGCCAACGTCCTGACTTTC.

This clone was seen just once. The rearrangement joins TRBV7-8 to TRBJ2-6; D is unclear. The ends were cut back, 2 bases at V and 0 bases at J, with 14 bases in the middle. This CDR3 comprises 18 residues. Germline loops: CDR1 SGHVS, CDR2 FQNEAQ. The CDR3 loop is CASSLYRIKSSGANVLTF. The DNA of the CDR3 is TGTGCCAGCAGCTTATATAGAATCAAGAGCTCTGGGGCCAACGTCCTGACTTTC.

This clone was detected once. The chain couples TRBV7-9 to TRBJ1-1; possible D gene TRBD1, 6 bases. This CDR3 has 14 residues. V lost 5 bases and J 5 bases, leaving 15 bases between the germline ends. Per germline, CDR1 SEHNR and CDR2 FQNEAQ (reference sequence). The DNA of the CDR3 is TGTGCCAGCAGCACACAGGGATTGGGGACTGAAGCTTTCTTT. Its protein product is CASSTQGLGTEAFF.

The V and J genes are TRBV11-3 and TRBJ2-1; 10 bases align to TRBD2. V shed 5 bases, J shed 2 bases, and the junction held 12 bases outside the gene matches. Looked up from germline, CDR1 is SGHNT and CDR2 is YENEEA. This CDR3 spans 18 amino acids. The CDR3 spells CASSLNGLAALAYNEQFF. Here the CDR3 DNA reads TGTGCCAGCAGCCTTAACGGACTAGCGGCATTGGCCTACAATGAGCAGTTCTTC. The entire variable domain, with the rest obtained from reference TRBV11-3 and TRBJ2-1, is as follows: EAGVVQSPRYKIIEKKQPVAFWCNPISGHNTLYWYLQNLGQGPELLIRYENEEAVDDSQLPKDRFSAERLKGVDSTLKIQPAELGDSAVYLCASSLNGLAALAYNEQFFGPGTRLTVL.

V is TRBV7-9 and J is TRBJ1-2; D call uncertain. The CDR3 spans 13 residues. The V gene lost 1 base and the J gene lost 2 bases, with 5 bases spanning the gap. CDR1 is SEHNR, CDR2 FQNEAQ, per germline (reference sequence). DNA of the CDR3: TGTGCCAGCAGCTTAGGGGAGAACTATGGCTACACCTTC. Translated: CASSLGENYGYTF.

The table lists this clone with a count of one. The rearrangement joins TRBV7-9 to TRBJ2-3, with 8 bases lining up with TRBD1. Trimming removed 0 bases from V and 4 bases from J; junction bases left unmatched: 6. This CDR3 comprises 16 residues. The germline gives CDR1 SEHNR, CDR2 FQNEAQ (reference sequence). The CDR3 spells CASSLADRGFPDTQYF. The CDR3 bases are TGTGCCAGCAGCTTAGCCGACAGGGGATTCCCAGATACGCAGTATTTT.

V usage is TRBV6-6 and J usage is TRBJ2-7, with D maybe TRBD2 (6 bases). The CDR3 length is 15 residues. Germline V CDR1 and CDR2: MNHNY, SVGAGI (reference sequence). The V end was cut by 7 bases, the J end by 4 bases, with 20 bases between. For the CDR3, the DNA is TGTGCCAGCATTCCCTATACCGGGGGTAGGTACGAGCAGTACTTC. Translating it yields CASIPYTGGRYEQYF.